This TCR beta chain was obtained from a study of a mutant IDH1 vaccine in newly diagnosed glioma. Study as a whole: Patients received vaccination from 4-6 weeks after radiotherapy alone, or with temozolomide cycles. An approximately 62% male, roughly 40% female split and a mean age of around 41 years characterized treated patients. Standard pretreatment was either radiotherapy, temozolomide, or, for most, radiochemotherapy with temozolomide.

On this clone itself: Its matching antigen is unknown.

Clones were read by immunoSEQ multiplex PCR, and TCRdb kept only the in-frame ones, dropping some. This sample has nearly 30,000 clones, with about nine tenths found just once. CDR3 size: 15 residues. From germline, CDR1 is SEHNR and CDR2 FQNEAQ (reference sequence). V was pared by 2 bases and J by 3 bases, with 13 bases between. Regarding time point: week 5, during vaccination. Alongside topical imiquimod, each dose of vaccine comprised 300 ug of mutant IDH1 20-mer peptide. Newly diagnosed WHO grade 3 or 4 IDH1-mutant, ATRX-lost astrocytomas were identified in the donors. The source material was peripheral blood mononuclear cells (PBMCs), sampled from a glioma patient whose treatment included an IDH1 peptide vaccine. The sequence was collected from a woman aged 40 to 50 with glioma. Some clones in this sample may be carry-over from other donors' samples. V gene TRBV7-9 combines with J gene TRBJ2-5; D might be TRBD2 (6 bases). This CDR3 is CASSLLIGGEETQYF. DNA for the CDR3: TGTGCCAGCAGCTTACTGATCGGCGGGGAAGAGACCCAGTACTTC.